This T cell receptor (beta chain) was recorded in a study of blood T cell repertoires in COVID-19. The assay was immunoSEQ multiplex PCR, and TCRdb's table has in-frame clones only and misses some. The table lists more than 100,000 clones, 86% of them singletons. V shed 5 bases, J shed 4 bases, and the junction held 10 bases outside the gene matches. Germline CDR1 is MNHEY and CDR2 is SMNVEV (reference sequence). The CDR3 contains 16 residues. Sequencing was carried out using peripheral blood. The chain links TRBV27 to TRBJ2-1, with 8 bases matching TRBD1. The TCR was taken from a man in his forties with acute or convalescent COVID-19. CDR3: CASSTILGQGYNEQFF. As DNA, the CDR3 is TGTGCCAGCAGTACTATACTCGGACAGGGATACAATGAGCAGTTCTTC.